The rows below give T cell receptor beta chains drawn from one sample of a study of cytomegalovirus exposure and HLA in healthy donors. Here immunoSEQ multiplex PCR was the method, and the copy in TCRdb shows in-frame clones only, minus some. The table lists about 170,000 clones, roughly 88% of them singletons. Sample: PBMCs. The receptors were sampled from a boy aged 2 to 10 in good health and CMV-seronegative. Both conserved end residues are part of each CDR3. A D gene is named only where the DNA matches it firmly. A clone size is listed for some rows: how often the clone was seen (once, few, many), or a class if it is expanded.

j_call v_call d_call clone_size cdr3_nt cdr3_aa
TRBJ2-2 TRBV4-2 TRBD1 . TGTGCCAGCAGCCAAGTTGGGACAGTAAACACCGGGGAGCTGTTTTTT CASSQVGTVNTGELFF
TRBJ2-3 TRBV10-3 . medium-sized TGTGCCATCAGCCCGGTGCGGTGGCGGGGCGACACAGATACGCAGTATTTT CAISPVRWRGDTDTQYF
TRBJ2-2 TRBV4-3 TRBD2 . TGCGCCAGCAGCCAAGAAGCGGGGGGCACCGGGGAGCTGTTTTTT CASSQEAGGTGELFF
TRBJ2-4 TRBV14 TRBD2 . TGTGCCAGCAGCCAAGGACTAGCGGCCAAAAACATTCAGTACTTC CASSQGLAAKNIQYF
TRBJ1-2 TRBV19 TRBD1 . TGTGCCAGTACCCCCGGGACAGGGGGCTATTTGGACACCTTC CASTPGTGGYLDTF
TRBJ2-5 TRBV2 TRBD1 . TGTGCCAGCGGGGGACAGGGTAGTGAGACCCAGTACTTC CASGGQGSETQYF
TRBJ2-1 TRBV27 TRBD2 . TGTGCCAGCAGAACATCATCAGGACTAGCGGGTCCGTACAATGAGCAGTTCTTC CASRTSSGLAGPYNEQFF
TRBJ2-7 TRBV30 . few TGTGCCTGGAGTCACGGGGTCTCCTACGAGCAGTACTTC CAWSHGVSYEQYF
TRBJ1-2 TRBV6-1 TRBD1 . TGTGCCGGCAGTGTGGGACAGAATATAGACTATGGCTACACCTTC CAGSVGQNIDYGYTF
TRBJ1-1 TRBV5-5 TRBD1 . TGTGCCAGCAGCCTCCGTACAGGGGATTACACTGAAGCTTTCTTT CASSLRTGDYTEAFF
TRBJ1-2 TRBV19 TRBD1 . TGTGCCAGCCAATATCAGGGGGGTGGCTATGGCTACACCTTC CASQYQGGGYGYTF
TRBJ1-5 TRBV7-9 TRBD1 few TGTGCCAGCAGCTTAGGACAGGGAAATCAGCCCCAGCATTTT CASSLGQGNQPQHF